Shown below are 22 T cell receptor beta chains from a single sample sequenced in a study of CD8 T cells in Susac syndrome. Reverse transcription of about 0.5 to 1 ug RNA used random hexamers. TCRdb re-derived calls from the immunoSEQ multiplex PCR reads in MiXCR, one entry per CDR3 protein. The table has 200,000 or so distinct CDR3 sequences, about 90% seen once; the top ten hold around 0.15%. Sequenced material: CD8+ T cells from PBMCs. The receptors here all came from a human donor with multiple sclerosis.

Regarding this clonotype: The DNA is omitted, as the CDR3 cannot be located on it reliably, and the CDR3 follows TCRdb's listing. The chain has TRBV21-1 and TRBJ2-2; the table's TRBD2 call for D was not verified on the DNA. TRBV21-1 is a recognized pseudogene. The CDR3 is made up of 21 amino acids, end residues included. CDR3 protein: CASSSRRPGTSGSVAPGSCFF.

The V and J genes are TRBV20-1 and TRBJ1-1; D ambiguous. Per the germline V gene, CDR1 is DFQATT and CDR2 is SNEGSKA (reference sequence). Trimming pared 6 bases from V and 0 bases from J, leaving 11 bases between. This CDR3 is built from 13 residues. The CDR3 sequence is CSAPEGMNTEAFF. The CDR3 nucleotides are TGCAGTGCCCCCGAGGGCATGAACACTGAAGCTTTCTTT.

This clonotype was seen a single time. The chain has TRBV6-5 and TRBJ2-2; D gene unclear. This CDR3 contains 13 residues. Germline V CDR1 and CDR2: MNHEY, SVGAGI. V lost 2 bases and J lost 6, with 7 bases in between. The CDR3, as DNA: TGTGCCAGCAGTTACAATCCGGCCGGGGAGCTGTTTTTT. This translates into CASSYNPAGELFF.

In this sample, this clonotype turned up once. CDR3 DNA: TGTGCCAGCAGCCCCCCCGTAGCGACAGGCCATGAGCAGTTCTTC. Encoded protein: CASSPPVATGHEQFF. The gene calls are TRBV9 and TRBJ2-1; D perhaps matches TRBD1 (6 bases). V shed 4 bases and J shed 8 bases, with 19 bases lying between them. The germline CDR1 and CDR2 sequences are SGDLS and YYNGEE. This CDR3 comprises 15 residues.

The table lists this clonotype with a count of one. J is TRBJ1-1 and V is TRBV20-1, with D possibly TRBD1 on 5 matching bases. CDR1 is DFQATT and CDR2 is SNEGSKA in the germline V gene (reference sequence). Trimming took 3 bases from V and 5 from J, leaving 19 bases between them. This CDR3 has 15 residues. The chain's CDR3 is CSASSIPKGDTEAFF. The CDR3 region has the DNA TGCAGTGCTAGCTCCATACCGAAAGGGGATACTGAAGCTTTCTTT.

This clonotype was seen a single time. The rearrangement uses TRBV19 and TRBJ1-1, with TRBD1 matching 9 bases. V lost 6 bases and J lost 0; bases outside the gene matches: 11. The CDR3 covers 17 residues. The germline CDR1 and CDR2 sequences are LNHDA and SQIVND (reference sequence). The CDR3 loop reads CASSRGGQGPLNTEAFF. CDR3 nucleotides: TGTGCCAGTAGCCGTGGGGGACAGGGACCGCTGAACACTGAAGCTTTCTTT.

This chain uses TRBV5-1 with TRBJ1-5; D remains unclear. The V gene lost 0 bases and the J gene lost 6 bases, with 10 bases spanning the gap. This CDR3 has 14 amino acids. Germline V CDR1 and CDR2: SGHRS, YFSETQ. CDR3 nucleotide sequence: TGCGCCAGCAGCTTGGGATCCGGCGGTCAGCCCCAGCATTTT. Translation gives CASSLGSGGQPQHF.

The J gene is TRBJ1-1, the V gene TRBV6-5; D is ambiguous. The CDR3 length is 15 residues. The V and J ends lost 2 bases and 2 bases respectively, with 12 bases between them. In germline, CDR1 is MNHEY, CDR2 SVGAGI. In nucleotides, the CDR3 is TGTGCCAGCAGTTACGCTCCGGAGGGCAACACTGAAGCTTTCTTT. Translated: CASSYAPEGNTEAFF.

The rearrangement uses TRBV30 and TRBJ1-6, with D hard to call. The CDR3 totals 16 residues. Germline V CDR1 and CDR2: GTSNPN, SVGIG (reference sequence). Trimming removed 2 bases from V and 9 bases from J, with 20 bases in between. CDR3 amino acids: CAWSPDKARGLSPLHF. CDR3 sequence (DNA): TGTGCCTGGAGTCCCGACAAGGCACGTGGGCTTTCACCCCTCCACTTT.

This chain joins TRBV4-3 and TRBJ2-3, with D perhaps matching TRBD2 (6 bases). Trimming shortened V by 4 bases and J by 6 bases, and 14 bases separated the two germline ends. This CDR3 comprises 14 residues. CDR1 is LGHNA and CDR2 is YSLEER in the germline V gene. CDR3 amino acids: CASSPSTSTDTQYF. CDR3 DNA sequence: TGCGCCAGCAGCCCCTCGACTAGTACCGATACGCAGTATTTT.

This rearrangement joins TRBV2 to TRBJ1-1, with D possibly TRBD1 on 6 matching bases. Germline values: CDR1 SNHLY, CDR2 FYNNEI. This CDR3 spans 15 amino acids. The V end was cut by 3 bases, the J end by 3 bases, with 14 bases between. The CDR3 DNA reads TGTGCCAGCAGTGAGGACAGCGGTCCTGACACTGAAGCTTTCTTT. Translating gives CASSEDSGPDTEAFF.

The chain recombines TRBV7-8 with TRBJ2-1, with D hard to call. The germline V gene encodes CDR1 SGHVS and CDR2 FQNEAQ. Deletions cut 5 bases from V and 10 bases from J, with 15 bases between. CDR3 length: 13 amino acids. The CDR3 reads CASSITPGWEQFF. CDR3 nucleotides: TGTGCCAGCAGCATAACCCCCGGGTGGGAGCAGTTCTTC.

The chain has TRBV5-1 and TRBJ2-5; D might be TRBD1 (5 bases). The CDR3 consists of 15 residues. Per germline, CDR1 SGHRS and CDR2 YFSETQ. V was trimmed by 0 bases and J by 7 bases, leaving 16 bases between them. The CDR3: CASSLEVGRSGTQYF. The DNA of the CDR3 is TGCGCCAGCAGCTTGGAAGTGGGGCGCTCAGGGACCCAGTACTTC. Together with reference TRBV5-1 and TRBJ2-5, the CDR3 gives the full variable domain: KAGVTQTPRYLIKTRGQQVTLSCSPISGHRSVSWYQQTPGQGLQFLFEYFSETQRNKGNFPGRFSGRQFSNSRSEMNVSTLELGDSALYLCASSLEVGRSGTQYFGPGTRLLVL.

The rearrangement uses TRBV19 and TRBJ2-4; the D gene is possibly TRBD2 (5 bases). CDR1 is LNHDA and CDR2 is SQIVND in the germline V gene (reference sequence). This CDR3 has 11 amino acids. The V gene lost 5 bases and the J gene lost 10 bases, with 9 bases spanning the gap. This CDR3 is CASSPGGIQYF. The DNA for the CDR3 is TGTGCCAGTAGTCCCGGAGGAATTCAGTACTTC.

The V gene is TRBV2, the J gene TRBJ2-6; 10 bases line up with TRBD1. This CDR3 has 19 residues. The ends lost 6 bases at V and 2 bases at J; junction bases unmatched: 13. The germline V gene encodes CDR1 SNHLY and CDR2 FYNNEI. CDR3 nucleotide sequence: TGTGCCAGCAGCTCCGGGACAGGGGAAGAGGGGGCTGGGGCCAACGTCCTGACTTTC. Residues: CASSSGTGEEGAGANVLTF.

A note on this clonotype: Sequence at one end of the junction differs from germline and may be a read error. V is TRBV3-1 and J is TRBJ1-1, with D possibly TRBD1 on 5 matching bases. The CDR3 loop spans 14 amino acids. In germline, CDR1 is LGHDT, CDR2 YNNKEL (reference sequence). The CDR3 region is CASSQDRGGAEVFF. CDR3 DNA sequence: TGTGCCAGCAGCCAAGATAGGGGCGGAGCTGAAGTTTTCTTT.

This chain links TRBV9 with TRBJ2-3, with 8 positions matching TRBD1. The CDR3 has 16 amino acids. Losses at the gene ends were 3 bases for V and 3 bases for J; bases not matched to a gene: 9. CDR1 and CDR2 (germline): SGDLS, YYNGEE. This chain's CDR3 is CASSEGTGPGTDTQYF. CDR3 sequence (DNA): TGTGCCAGCAGCGAGGGGACAGGCCCGGGGACAGATACGCAGTATTTT.

V and J are TRBV5-1 and TRBJ2-7, with D perhaps TRBD1 or TRBD2 (6 bases each). Germline CDR1 is SGHRS and CDR2 is YFSETQ. The CDR3 contains 13 residues. V was clipped by 7 bases and J by 4 bases, with 15 bases between them. The CDR3 DNA follows: TGCGCCAGCGCGGAGGGGGGCGTTTACGAGCAGTACTTC. As protein: CASAEGGVYEQYF.

In this sample, this clonotype turned up once. V usage is TRBV19 and J usage is TRBJ1-2; D unclear. Looked up from germline, CDR1 is LNHDA and CDR2 is SQIVND (reference sequence). V lost 7 bases and J lost 4, with 13 bases in between. The CDR3 loop spans 13 amino acids. The CDR3 region is CASMRGVGYGYTF. The CDR3 nucleotides read TGTGCCAGTATGCGTGGGGTCGGCTATGGCTACACCTTC.

This clonotype has just one count. The J gene is TRBJ2-7, the V gene TRBV12-3 or TRBV12-4, with D unclear. This CDR3 has 13 residues. The ends were cut back, 5 bases at V and 7 bases at J, with 15 bases in the middle. CDR3 sequence: CASSPPAVEEQYF. The CDR3 DNA reads as TGTGCCAGCAGTCCCCCCGCTGTAGAGGAGCAGTACTTC.

This chain links TRBV7-8 with TRBJ2-3; tentatively, D is TRBD2 (6 bases). Trimming left V 5 bases short and J 2 bases short, with 23 bases between. Germline V gives CDR1 SGHVS, CDR2 FQNEAQ. The CDR3 is 18 residues long. The CDR3 DNA sequence: TGTGCCAGCAGCCACCCGCAGGGCTCCGCGGGGTACACAGATACGCAGTATTTT. It specifies CASSHPQGSAGYTDTQYF.

This chain joins TRBV12-3 or TRBV12-4 and TRBJ2-1; a weak D match, TRBD2 (7 bases). V lost 2 bases to trimming and J lost 10 bases, with 18 bases between them. This CDR3 region has 15 residues. CDR3 protein: CASSLSSGPRGEQFF. CDR3 sequence (DNA): TGTGCCAGCAGTTTATCTAGCGGCCCGAGGGGGGAGCAGTTCTTC.